A selection of T cell receptor beta chains follows, all from one sample in a study of blood T cells in healthy people across ages. Via MiXCR, TCRdb re-called the 5' RACE reads, giving one row per CDR3 protein. The table has about 730,000 distinct CDR3 sequences, roughly 41% seen once. Sequencing was performed on blood. All receptors derive from a woman aged 55-70 years in good health. Each CDR3 is given with its conserved first and last residue. Fields, in order: V gene, D gene, J gene, clone size, CDR3 DNA, CDR3 protein. D genes are given only for firm matches. Clone sizes are given selectively: once, few, many, or a class where the clone is expanded.

>TRBV15|TRBD1|TRBJ2-1|.
TGTGCCACCAGCAGAGAAACAGGGGCGACTAACAATGAGCAGTTCTTC
CATSRETGATNNEQFF
>TRBV9|TRBD1|TRBJ1-4|few
TGTGCCAGCAGCCCATCAGGGGGGATAGATGAAAAACTGTTTTTT
CASSPSGGIDEKLFF
>TRBV5-1|.|TRBJ1-2|few
TGCGCCAGCAGCCTCTACCCTGAGCCGAGGGGCTACACCTTC
CASSLYPEPRGYTF
>TRBV12-3/TRBV12-4|.|TRBJ1-4|.
TGTGCCAGCAGTTTACCGGATGCAACTAATGCAAAACTGTTTTTT
CASSLPDATNAKLFF
>TRBV6-6|.|TRBJ2-5|.
TGTGCCAGCAGTTACAGGGACGGGCAAGAGACCCAGTACTTC
CASSYRDGQETQYF
>TRBV5-1|TRBD1|TRBJ1-4|.
TGCGCCAGCAGCTTGGAAGGGACAGGGTTGACTAATGAAAAACTGTTTTTT
CASSLEGTGLTNEKLFF
>TRBV21-1|.|TRBJ2-3|few
TGTGCCAGCAGCAAAGGAGGGGACTTTCACCCCACAGATACGCAGTATTTT
CASSKGGDFHPTDTQYF
>TRBV20-1|.|TRBJ2-6|few
TGCAGTGCTAGGCGTCCGGGGGCCAACGTCCTGACTTTC
CSARRPGANVLTF
>TRBV5-6|.|TRBJ2-1|many
TGTGCCAGCAGCCCCCCCGGGAGCTCCTACAATGAGCAGTTCTTC
CASSPPGSSYNEQFF
>TRBV27|.|TRBJ2-3|.
TGTGCCAGCAGAGACCTTCCGAGGGATACGCAGTATTTT
CASRDLPRDTQYF
>TRBV7-2|.|TRBJ2-1|.
TGTGCCAGCAGCTCCCAGTCCGCCAATGAGCAGTTCTTC
CASSSQSANEQFF
>TRBV12-3/TRBV12-4|.|TRBJ2-7|.
TGTGCCAGCAGTTTAGTTCTTAGGACAGCTTACAATGAGCAGTACTTC
CASSLVLRTAYNEQYF
>TRBV5-1|.|TRBJ2-1|.
TGCGCCAGCGGCGACTCCTTATATGAGCAGTTCTTC
CASGDSLYEQFF
>TRBV10-3|TRBD1|TRBJ1-1|.
TGTGCCATAACAGGGGAGGCGAACACTGAAGCTTTCTTT
CAITGEANTEAFF
>TRBV10-3|TRBD2|TRBJ2-5|.
TGTGCCATTAAACCGGGACTAGCGGAAGAGACCCAGTACTTC
CAIKPGLAEETQYF
>TRBV20-1|TRBD1|TRBJ2-5|.
TGCAGTGCAGCCGGGACAGGGGGCATCGATGAGCAGTACTTC
CSAAGTGGIDEQYF
>TRBV20-1|.|TRBJ2-3|.
TGCAGTGCCATATGGAGGGGGGGGCCGCGTGCAGATACGCAGTATTTT
CSAIWRGGPRADTQYF
>TRBV27|.|TRBJ1-6|.
TGTGCCAGCAGTTTCTTGGACCTAAAGGGCTCACCCCTCCACTTT
CASSFLDLKGSPLHF
>TRBV2|.|TRBJ1-2|.
TGTGCCAGCAGTGAAGCAGGTGGGAACAGCTATGGCTACACCTTC
CASSEAGGNSYGYTF
>TRBV2|TRBD2|TRBJ2-1|.
TGTGCCAGCAGCGGGAGCGGGGGAAAGTACAATGAGCAGTTCTTC
CASSGSGGKYNEQFF
>TRBV11-2|TRBD2|TRBJ2-1|few
TGTGCCAGCAGCCCCCGACTAGCGGCTTACAATGAGCAGTTCTTC
CASSPRLAAYNEQFF
>TRBV20-1|.|TRBJ2-7|.
TGCAGTGCTAGGGAAGTAACAGGGTTCTCCGAGCAGTACTTC
CSAREVTGFSEQYF
>TRBV12-3/TRBV12-4|TRBD2|TRBJ2-1|few
TGTGCCAGCAGTTTATCTAGCGGGGGGGCGCCCTACAATGAGCAGTTCTTC
CASSLSSGGAPYNEQFF
>TRBV12-5|TRBD2|TRBJ2-1|few
TGTGCTAGTGGTTTGGGGACTAGCGGGGGGCTTTGGTACAATGAGCAGTTCTTC
CASGLGTSGGLWYNEQFF
>TRBV3-1|.|TRBJ2-7|.
TGTGCCAGCAGCCAACCTGATAGCCCCTACGAGCAGTACTTC
CASSQPDSPYEQYF
>TRBV20-1|TRBD1|TRBJ1-2|few
TGCAGTGCCCCTGACAGGGGGGTTGGCTACACCTTC
CSAPDRGVGYTF
>TRBV5-1|.|TRBJ1-1|many
TGCGCCAGCAGTTTTCGGACAGAAAACACTGAAGCTTTCTTT
CASSFRTENTEAFF
>TRBV27|.|TRBJ1-2|.
TGTGCCACCTACGGGGGGGGGAGCTATGGCTACACCTTC
CATYGGGSYGYTF
>TRBV9|.|TRBJ2-1|.
TGTGTCAGCAGCCAAGGTCACGGATTGAGCTCCTACAATGAGCAGTTCTTC
CVSSQGHGLSSYNEQFF
>TRBV3-1|.|TRBJ1-5|.
TGTGCCAGCAGCCAACGAGGGGGACATCAGCCCCAGCATTTT
CASSQRGGHQPQHF
>TRBV5-1|.|TRBJ1-1|.
TGCGCCAGCAGCTTGGGGGATCAAGGTGAAGCTTTCTTT
CASSLGDQGEAFF
>TRBV6-1|.|TRBJ1-5|few
TGTGCCAGCAGTGGGGGAACCTATAGCAATCAGCCCCAGCATTTT
CASSGGTYSNQPQHF
>TRBV20-1|TRBD2|TRBJ2-2|once
TGCAGTGCCCCTAGCGGGAGTCGGTACACCGGGGAGCTGTTTTTT
CSAPSGSRYTGELFF
>TRBV14|TRBD2|TRBJ2-1|many
TGTGCCAGCAGCCCCCGACTAGCGGGTAGCTCCTACAATGAGCAGTTCTTC
CASSPRLAGSSYNEQFF
>TRBV27|.|TRBJ2-3|.
TGTGCCAGCAGTTCGGACCAAAAATTCATCACAGATACGCAGTATTTT
CASSSDQKFITDTQYF
>TRBV29-1|.|TRBJ1-1|.
TGCAGCGTTCTCTTTCTCGGTCGGACTGAAGCTTTCTTT
CSVLFLGRTEAFF
>TRBV27|.|TRBJ2-7|.
TGTGCCAGCAGTCTCTCTAGCCGTTCCTACGAGCAGTACTTC
CASSLSSRSYEQYF
>TRBV6-1|TRBD2|TRBJ2-7|.
TGTGCCAGCAGTGCTAGCGGGAGCTCCTACGAGCAGTACTTC
CASSASGSSYEQYF
>TRBV20-1|.|TRBJ1-2|few
TGCAGTGCTACGAGGGGGACGAGGAACTATGGCTACACCTTC
CSATRGTRNYGYTF
>TRBV6-5|TRBD1|TRBJ2-5|few
TGTGCCAGCAGTTACTCTGAGACAGGGGGAGGAGAGACCCAGTACTTC
CASSYSETGGGETQYF
>TRBV20-1|TRBD1|TRBJ2-3|few
TGCAGTGCTAGAATTACAGGGGCAGATACGCAGTATTTT
CSARITGADTQYF
>TRBV30|TRBD2|TRBJ2-1|.
TGTGCCTGGAGTCGTGCGCCACTAAGCGGGGGGGTCAATGAGCAGTTCTTC
CAWSRAPLSGGVNEQFF
>TRBV3-1|.|TRBJ1-1|.
TGTGCCAGCAGCCAAGACGGGATGTACGCTGAAGCTTTCTTT
CASSQDGMYAEAFF
>TRBV7-2|TRBD2|TRBJ2-7|.
TGTGCCAGCAGTCCAACAAGCGGGACGAGCTACAATGAGCAGTACTTC
CASSPTSGTSYNEQYF
>TRBV5-1|.|TRBJ2-1|.
TGCGCCAGCGGGGCCCTGACGGAAAGCTCCTACAATGAGCAGTTCTTC
CASGALTESSYNEQFF
>TRBV9|.|TRBJ2-1|.
TGTGCCAGCAGCGCTACCGGGGGCCGGAGCCCTGAGCAGTTCTTC
CASSATGGRSPEQFF
>TRBV29-1|.|TRBJ2-7|many
TGCAGCGTGAACCAGGGGTGGTCCGAGCAGTACTTC
CSVNQGWSEQYF
>TRBV20-1|TRBD2|TRBJ2-3|.
TGCAGTGCTAGTCGCGGGGGAGATACCTATAGGCAGTATTTT
CSASRGGDTYRQYF
>TRBV3-1|.|TRBJ2-5|many
TGTGCCAGCAGCCAAGATCCGGGACGGGAGACCCAGTACTTC
CASSQDPGRETQYF
>TRBV20-1|TRBD2|TRBJ2-3|.
TGCAGTGCCCCTGGGACTAGCGACTCAGATACGCAGTATTTT
CSAPGTSDSDTQYF
>TRBV5-1|.|TRBJ2-7|.
TGCGCCAGCAGCTTAGGGTCAGCGGTAGTCTCCTACGAGCAGTACTTC
CASSLGSAVVSYEQYF
>TRBV27|.|TRBJ2-7|.
TGTGCCAGCAGTTTATCGGACAAATCCTACGAGCAGTACTTC
CASSLSDKSYEQYF
>TRBV29-1|.|TRBJ2-1|many
TGCAGCGCTTCACTAGAGGTACATGAGCAGTTCTTC
CSASLEVHEQFF
>TRBV7-2|.|TRBJ1-6|.
TGTGCCAGCAGCCAGTTGAGGGGCCTCCCCCACTTT
CASSQLRGLPHF